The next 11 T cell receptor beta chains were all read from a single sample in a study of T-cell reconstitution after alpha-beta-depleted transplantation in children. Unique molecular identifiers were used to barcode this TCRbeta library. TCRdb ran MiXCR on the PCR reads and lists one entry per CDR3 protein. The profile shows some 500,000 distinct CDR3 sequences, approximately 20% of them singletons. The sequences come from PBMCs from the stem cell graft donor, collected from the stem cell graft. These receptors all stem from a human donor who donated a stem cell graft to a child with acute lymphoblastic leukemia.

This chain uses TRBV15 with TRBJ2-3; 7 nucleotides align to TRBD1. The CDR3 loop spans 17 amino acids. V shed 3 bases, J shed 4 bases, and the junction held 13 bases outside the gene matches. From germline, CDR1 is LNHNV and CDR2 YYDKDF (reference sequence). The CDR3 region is CATSRSRRQGTADTQYF. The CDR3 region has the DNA TGTGCCACCAGCAGGAGCAGGAGACAGGGAACGGCAGATACGCAGTATTTT.

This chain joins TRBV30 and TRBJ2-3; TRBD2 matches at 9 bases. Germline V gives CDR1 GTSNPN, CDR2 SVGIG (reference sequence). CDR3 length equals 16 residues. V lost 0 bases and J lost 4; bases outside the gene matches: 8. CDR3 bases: TGTGCCTGGAGTGTAGGGGCGGGAGGGCCGGCAGATACGCAGTATTTT. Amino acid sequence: CAWSVGAGGPADTQYF.

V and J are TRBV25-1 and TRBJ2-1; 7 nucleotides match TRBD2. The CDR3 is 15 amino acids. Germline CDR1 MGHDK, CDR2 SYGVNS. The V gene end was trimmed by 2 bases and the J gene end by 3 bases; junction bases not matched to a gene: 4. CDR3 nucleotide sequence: TGTGCCAGCAGTGAAGGGGCTAGCGGCTACAATGAGCAGTTCTTC. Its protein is CASSEGASGYNEQFF.

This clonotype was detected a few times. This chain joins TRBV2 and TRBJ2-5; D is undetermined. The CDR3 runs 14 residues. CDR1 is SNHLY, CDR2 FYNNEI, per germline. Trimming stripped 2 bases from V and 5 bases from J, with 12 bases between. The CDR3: CASSERLRAETQYF. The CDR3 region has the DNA TGTGCCAGCAGTGAAAGATTGCGAGCGGAGACCCAGTACTTC.

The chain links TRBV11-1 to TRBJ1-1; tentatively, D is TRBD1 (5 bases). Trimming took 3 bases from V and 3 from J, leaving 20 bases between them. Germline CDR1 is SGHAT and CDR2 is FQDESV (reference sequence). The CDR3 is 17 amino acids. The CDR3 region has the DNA TGTGCCAGCAGCTTCAATTCGGGACGGCGAGGGGACACTGAAGCTTTCTTT. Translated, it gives CASSFNSGRRGDTEAFF.

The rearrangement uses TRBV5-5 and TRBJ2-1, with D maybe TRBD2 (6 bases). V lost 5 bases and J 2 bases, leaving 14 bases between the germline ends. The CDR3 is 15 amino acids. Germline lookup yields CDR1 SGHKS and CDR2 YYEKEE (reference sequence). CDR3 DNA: TGTGCCAGCAGTGGCGGGTCGGGGGCCTACAATGAGCAGTTCTTC. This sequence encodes CASSGGSGAYNEQFF.

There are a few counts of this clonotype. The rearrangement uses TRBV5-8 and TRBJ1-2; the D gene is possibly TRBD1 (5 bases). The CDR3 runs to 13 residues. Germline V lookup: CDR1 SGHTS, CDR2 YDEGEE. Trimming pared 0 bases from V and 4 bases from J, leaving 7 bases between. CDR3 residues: CASSLGDFYGYTF. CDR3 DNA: TGTGCCAGCAGCTTGGGGGACTTCTATGGCTACACCTTC.

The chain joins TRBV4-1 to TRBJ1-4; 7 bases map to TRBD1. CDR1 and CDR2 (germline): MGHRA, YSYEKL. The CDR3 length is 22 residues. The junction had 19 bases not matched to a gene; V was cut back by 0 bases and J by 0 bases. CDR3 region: CASSQDPGGSSIAVATNEKLFF. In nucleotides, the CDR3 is TGCGCCAGCAGCCAAGATCCAGGGGGTTCATCTATCGCAGTTGCAACTAATGAAAAACTGTTTTTT.

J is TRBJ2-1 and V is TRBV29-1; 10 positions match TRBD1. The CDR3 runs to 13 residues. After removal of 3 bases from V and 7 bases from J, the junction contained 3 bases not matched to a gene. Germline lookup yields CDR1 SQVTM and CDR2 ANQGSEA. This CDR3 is CSVEGTGDNEQFF. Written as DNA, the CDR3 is TGCAGCGTTGAGGGGACAGGGGATAATGAGCAGTTCTTC.

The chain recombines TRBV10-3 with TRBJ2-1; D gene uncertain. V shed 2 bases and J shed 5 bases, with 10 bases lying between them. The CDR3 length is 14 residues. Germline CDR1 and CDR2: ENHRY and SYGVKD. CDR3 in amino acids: CAISESQDDNEQFF. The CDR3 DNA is TGTGCCATCAGTGAGAGTCAGGATGACAATGAGCAGTTCTTC.

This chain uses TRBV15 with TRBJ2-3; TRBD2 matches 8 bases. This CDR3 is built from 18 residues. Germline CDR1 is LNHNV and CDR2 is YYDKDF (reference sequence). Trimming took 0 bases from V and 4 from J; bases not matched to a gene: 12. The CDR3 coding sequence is TGTGCCACCAGCAGAGATAAGGCTAGGGGGACTAGTGCAGATACGCAGTATTTT. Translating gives CATSRDKARGTSADTQYF.